This TCR beta chain was sequenced during a study of B cell selection in AIRE deficiency. Clones were read by immunoSEQ multiplex PCR, and TCRdb kept only the in-frame ones, dropping some. Of 20,000 to 25,000 clones in the sample, roughly 95% are singletons; the top ten hold around 0.22%. A word on this clone: Its antigen remains unidentified.

CD4+CD127+ cells were sorted as the conventional CD4 T cells. Study-level findings and limits: Of over 3,000 shared Treg TCRbeta sequences, around 30% were healthy-donor-only and just under 9.5% patient-only.

Sample: CD4+CD127+ conventional T cells sorted from PBMCs. The origin of this receptor is a human donor in good health.

The CDR3 protein is CASSYGRGIYGYTF. CDR3 DNA: TGTGCCAGCAGTTACGGCAGGGGGATATATGGCTACACCTTC. This rearrangement joins TRBV6-5 to TRBJ1-2, with TRBD1 matching over 7 bases. This CDR3 comprises 14 residues. Germline CDR1 MNHEY, CDR2 SVGAGI. Trimming took 2 bases from V and 5 from J; bases not matched to a gene: 5.